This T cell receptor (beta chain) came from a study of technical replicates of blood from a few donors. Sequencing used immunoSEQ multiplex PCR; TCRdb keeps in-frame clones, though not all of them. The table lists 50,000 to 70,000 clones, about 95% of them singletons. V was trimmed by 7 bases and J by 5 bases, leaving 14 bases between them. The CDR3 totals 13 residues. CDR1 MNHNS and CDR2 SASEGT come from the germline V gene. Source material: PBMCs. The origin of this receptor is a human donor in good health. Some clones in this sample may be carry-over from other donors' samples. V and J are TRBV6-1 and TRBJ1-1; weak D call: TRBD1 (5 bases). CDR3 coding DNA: TGTGCCAGCAAACGGATAGGGGTAACTGAAGCTTTCTTT. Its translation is CASKRIGVTEAFF.